The clone carrying this T cell receptor (beta chain) was counted ten times or more. The source of the sample is a study of neurological immune-mediated disorders. Germline CDR1 is ENHRY and CDR2 is SYGVKD. Deletions cut 11 bases from V and 2 bases from J, with 22 bases between. The CDR3 length is 15 residues. Template-switch 5'RACE cDNA synthesis added a 10-nucleotide unique molecular identifier. TCRdb reprocessed the 5' RACE reads via MiXCR and lists one record per CDR3 protein. The table includes some 38,000 distinct CDR3 sequences, 3.5% to 4% detected once. Sequencing was performed on PBMCs. The TCR originated in a man in his thirties or forties with multiple sclerosis. The genes are TRBV10-3 and TRBJ2-7; possibly TRBD2 for D (5 bases). CDR3 residues: CAAQAVARGTYEQYF. The CDR3 DNA follows: TGTGCCGCCCAGGCGGTGGCTCGAGGGACCTACGAGCAGTACTTC.